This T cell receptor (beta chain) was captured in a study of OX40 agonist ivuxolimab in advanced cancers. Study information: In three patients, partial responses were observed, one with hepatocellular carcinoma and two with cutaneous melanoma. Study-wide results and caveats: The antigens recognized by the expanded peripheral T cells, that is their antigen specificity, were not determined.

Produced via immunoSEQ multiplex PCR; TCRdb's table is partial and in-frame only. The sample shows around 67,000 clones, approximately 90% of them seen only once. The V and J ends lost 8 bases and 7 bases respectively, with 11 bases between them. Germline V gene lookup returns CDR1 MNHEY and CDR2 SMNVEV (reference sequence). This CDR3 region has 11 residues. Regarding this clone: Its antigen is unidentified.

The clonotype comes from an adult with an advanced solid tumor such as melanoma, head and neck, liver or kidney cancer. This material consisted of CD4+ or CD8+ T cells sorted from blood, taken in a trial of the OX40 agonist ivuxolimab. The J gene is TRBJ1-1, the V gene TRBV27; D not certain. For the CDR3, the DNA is TGTGCCAGCTTCCGTGTGGGTGAAGCTTTCTTT. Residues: CASFRVGEAFF.